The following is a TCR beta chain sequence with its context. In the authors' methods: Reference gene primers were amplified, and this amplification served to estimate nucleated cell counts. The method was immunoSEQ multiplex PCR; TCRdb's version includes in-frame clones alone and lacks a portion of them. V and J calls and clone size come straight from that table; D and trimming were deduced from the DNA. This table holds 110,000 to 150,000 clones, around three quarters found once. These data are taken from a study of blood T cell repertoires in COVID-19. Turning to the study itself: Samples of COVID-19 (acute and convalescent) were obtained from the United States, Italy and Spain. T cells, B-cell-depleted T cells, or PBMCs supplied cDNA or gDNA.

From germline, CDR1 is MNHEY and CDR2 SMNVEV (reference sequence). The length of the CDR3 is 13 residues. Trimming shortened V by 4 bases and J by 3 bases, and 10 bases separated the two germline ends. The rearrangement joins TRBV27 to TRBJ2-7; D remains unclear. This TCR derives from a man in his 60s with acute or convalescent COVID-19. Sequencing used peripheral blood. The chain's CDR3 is CASSYNTGYEQYF. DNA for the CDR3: TGTGCCAGCAGTTACAACACGGGCTACGAGCAGTACTTC.